A selection of T cell receptor beta chains follows, all from one sample in a study of cytomegalovirus exposure and HLA in healthy donors. This table comes from immunoSEQ multiplex PCR, and its TCRdb copy is limited to in-frame clones, with some not included. The table has approximately 30,000 clones, around 40% seen once; the top ten hold roughly 2%. The specimen was PBMCs. The receptors here all came from a woman aged 45-59 years in good health and CMV-seronegative. Each CDR3 is given with its conserved first and last residue. The size entry is marked missing in some rows and otherwise reads once, few, many or a size class.

NA | TRBJ2-1 | TRBV7-9 | CASSRTPSSYNEQFF
few | TRBJ1-4 | TRBV5-1 | CASSGGQAFNEKLFF
few | TRBJ2-7 | TRBV7-2 | CASSLHSHYEQYF
NA | TRBJ2-3 | TRBV19 | CASSMYGAGGDTQYF
NA | TRBJ1-3 | TRBV15 | CATSRDPGGSGNTIYF
few | TRBJ1-2 | TRBV27 | CASSLWGDGNYGYTF
few | TRBJ1-5 | TRBV2 | CASSESLGAGLRNQPQHF
NA | TRBJ2-6 | TRBV30 | CAWNYRGGFSGANVLTF
NA | TRBJ1-2 | TRBV2 | CASSGTGGVRHYGYTF
few | TRBJ2-3 | TRBV5-1 | CASSLSPTGLAGVSSTDTQYF
few | TRBJ1-2 | TRBV27 | CASRRTGDYGYTF
NA | TRBJ2-3 | TRBV7-3 | CASSLMIGRATDTQYF
few | TRBJ1-1 | TRBV6-5 | CASTVGQGVTEAFF
few | TRBJ1-2 | TRBV6-5 | CASSYGQSPGGYTF
NA | TRBJ2-7 | TRBV2 | CASRTDRMAYEQYF
NA | TRBJ2-3 | TRBV5-1 | CASTQGTSADTQYF
NA | TRBJ2-1 | TRBV7-6 | CASSLLSRGGDEQFF
NA | TRBJ2-5 | TRBV13 | CASSTWGQGLIQETQYF
NA | TRBJ2-7 | TRBV2 | CASIPRDRGSYEQYF
few | TRBJ2-2 | TRBV2 | CASLRGTSGSSGELFF
NA | TRBJ1-2 | TRBV6-5 | CASRNGGGSNYGYTF
NA | TRBJ2-1 | TRBV27 | CASSLTDFNEQFF
NA | TRBJ2-3 | TRBV4-1 | CASSQGGWREGNTQYF
NA | TRBJ1-1 | TRBV6-5 | CASTRWDSVGTEAFF
few | TRBJ1-4 | TRBV16 | CASSWGEREKLFF
NA | TRBJ1-3 | TRBV28 | CASTLISGNTIYF
few | TRBJ1-2 | TRBV28 | CATLRQGPRYGYTF
NA | TRBJ1-1 | TRBV7-9 | CASSPGQFGNTEAFF
few | TRBJ2-1 | TRBV5-1 | CASSLGPGNEQFF
NA | TRBJ1-4 | TRBV19 | CASRARTYVNEKLFF
NA | TRBJ2-7 | TRBV6-4 | CASSDRAGGHGEQYF
once | TRBJ1-3 | TRBV28 | CASKLTGAGGNTIYF